Below are 25 T cell receptor beta chains sequenced from a single sample in a study of blood T cells in healthy people across ages. The use of a sample-barcoded 5' primer and a J-beta primer mix characterized a second PCR of roughly 6 to 11 cycles. TCRdb reprocessed the 5' RACE reads with MiXCR, giving one entry per CDR3 protein. The sample lists just over 1 million distinct CDR3 sequences; 45% were seen once. Sequenced input: blood. These receptors originate from a woman aged 60-70 years in good health.

The J gene is TRBJ2-7, the V gene TRBV9, with D hard to call. The CDR3 runs to 14 residues. Deletions cut 0 bases from V and 6 bases from J, with 13 bases between. CDR1 is SGDLS and CDR2 is YYNGEE in the germline V gene. The CDR3 loop reads CASSVEGRSCEQYF. CDR3 coding DNA: TGTGCCAGCAGCGTAGAAGGCAGGAGCTGCGAGCAGTACTTC.

J is TRBJ2-1 and V is TRBV6-5; 14 positions match TRBD2. V shed 5 bases and J 9 bases; nucleotides not matched to a gene: 6. In germline, CDR1 is MNHEY, CDR2 SVGAGI. The CDR3 has 15 amino acids. CDR3 in amino acids: CASSPGTSGRGEQFF. In nucleotides, the CDR3 is TGTGCCAGCAGTCCCGGGACTAGCGGGAGAGGTGAGCAGTTCTTC.

The chain recombines TRBV7-7 with TRBJ2-5, with 8 bases aligning to TRBD2. The end of the DNA aligns better with TRBJ2-7, so the J call may be wrong. Germline values: CDR1 SSHAT, CDR2 FNYEAQ (reference sequence). The CDR3 extends over 15 amino acids. The CDR3 here is CASSLRGREAGEQYF. CDR3 nucleotides: TGTGCCAGCAGCCTCCGTGGGCGGGAGGCTGGCGAGCAGTACTTC.

This chain connects TRBV11-3 to TRBJ2-1; 7 bases match TRBD1. The DNA end favors TRBJ2-7, so the J call may be wrong. The CDR3 extends over 19 amino acids. Germline V gene lookup returns CDR1 SGHNT and CDR2 YENEEA. CDR3 amino acids: CASSFRLFNRQGLSYEQYF. As DNA, the CDR3 is TGTGCCAGCAGCTTCCGACTTTTCAACAGACAGGGCCTCTCCTACGAGCAGTACTTC.

The chain links TRBV6-1 to TRBJ2-1; unclear D gene. CDR1 is MNHNS, CDR2 SASEGT, per germline. The V and J ends lost 4 bases and 13 bases respectively, with 14 bases between them. There are 12 residues in the CDR3. CDR3 amino acids: CASSVQRETQFF. CDR3 nucleotides: TGTGCCAGCAGTGTACAGCGAGAGACCCAGTTCTTC.

V and J are TRBV11-2 and TRBJ2-5; the D gene is possibly TRBD2 (5 bases). V was pared by 3 bases and J by 0 bases, with 11 bases between. CDR1 is SGHAT and CDR2 is FQNNGV in the germline V gene. CDR3 length equals 15 residues. The CDR3 protein is CASSFEGSDQETQYF. Written as DNA, the CDR3 is TGTGCCAGCAGCTTCGAGGGCTCCGACCAAGAGACCCAGTACTTC.

This clonotype was seen a few times. V usage is TRBV29-1 and J usage is TRBJ2-3, with D uncertain. Germline CDR1 SQVTM, CDR2 ANQGSEA. This CDR3 region has 12 residues. V shed 3 bases and J shed 0 bases, with 4 bases lying between them. Here the CDR3 reads CSVDASTDTQYF. CDR3 DNA sequence: TGCAGCGTTGATGCTAGCACAGATACGCAGTATTTT.

The V call is TRBV11-1, the J call TRBJ2-7; D is perhaps TRBD1 or TRBD2 (5 bases each). Germline V lookup: CDR1 SGHAT, CDR2 FQDESV (reference sequence). The CDR3 has 16 amino acids. Trimming took off 5 bases at V and 3 bases at J, with 20 bases between the two ends. This CDR3 reads CASSPMGVSPFYEQYF. CDR3 in DNA: TGTGCCAGCAGCCCGATGGGGGTCTCTCCTTTCTACGAGCAGTACTTC.

This clonotype showed up just a few times. The V and J genes are TRBV6-6 and TRBJ2-3, with D perhaps TRBD1 or TRBD2 (6 bases each). Trimming left V 9 bases short and J 6 bases short, with 13 bases between. The length of the CDR3 is 12 residues. The germline CDR1 and CDR2 sequences are MNHNY and SVGAGI (reference sequence). CDR3 nucleotides: TGTGCCAGTGCCGGAGGGGGGGATACGCAGTATTTT. It encodes CASAGGGDTQYF.

There are a few counts of this clonotype. This sequence joins TRBV11-2 and TRBJ2-7, with a possible D match to TRBD2 (6 bases). Trimming left V 5 bases short and J 2 bases short, with 13 bases between. Germline CDR1 is SGHAT and CDR2 is FQNNGV. The CDR3 contains 14 residues. This CDR3 is CASSPWGGTYEQYF. For the CDR3, the DNA is TGTGCCAGCAGCCCTTGGGGAGGCACCTACGAGCAGTACTTC.

The rearrangement joins TRBV4-2 to TRBJ2-2; D is unresolved. V gave up 4 bases and J gave up 0 bases, with 15 bases separating them. Germline-derived CDR1 and CDR2 are LGHNA and YNFKEQ. The CDR3 spans 17 residues. CDR3 nucleotides: TGTGCCAGCAGCCGGACCGGCGCATCTCCGAACACCGGGGAGCTGTTTTTT. Protein sequence: CASSRTGASPNTGELFF.

The chain employs TRBV3-1 and TRBJ2-4; D not resolved. V shed 3 bases and J shed 0 bases, with 12 bases lying between them. This CDR3 contains 16 residues. Germline CDR1 is LGHDT and CDR2 is YNNKEL (reference sequence). This CDR3 reads CASSQATNLAKNIQYF. The CDR3 DNA is TGTGCCAGCAGCCAGGCGACCAATCTAGCCAAAAACATTCAGTACTTC.

As DNA, the CDR3 is TGTGCCAGCAACTACGGGACTAGTCGGAGCGAGCAGTACTTC. Protein sequence: CASNYGTSRSEQYF. This chain uses TRBV28 with TRBJ2-7, with 8 bases identical to TRBD2. CDR3 size: 14 residues. Unmatched junction bases numbered 11, after V lost 7 bases and J lost 6 bases. The germline CDR1 and CDR2 sequences are MDHEN and SYDVKM.

Turning to this clonotype: Germline is not matched at one junction end, which may reflect a read error. This sequence joins TRBV2 and TRBJ2-1; no clear D. This CDR3 has 13 amino acids. Germline V gene sequence: CDR1 SNHLY, CDR2 FYNNEI. This CDR3 reads CASSEQKLGELFF. CDR3 DNA sequence: TGTGCCAGCAGTGAACAGAAGCTTGGAGAGCTGTTCTTC.

V and J are TRBV28 and TRBJ1-6; possibly TRBD1 for D (6 bases). The V end lost 5 bases, the J end lost 7 bases, and 18 bases lay between the germline ends. Germline CDR1 is MDHEN and CDR2 is SYDVKM. The CDR3 totals 16 residues. DNA of the CDR3: TGTGCCAGCAGTCAATACGCGGGACAAGTGAATTCACCCCTCCACTTT. It codes for CASSQYAGQVNSPLHF. The variable domain in full, completed from reference TRBV28 and TRBJ1-6, reads DVKVTQSSRYLVKRTGEKVFLECVQDMDHENMFWYRQDPGLGLRLIYFSYDVKMKEKGDIPEGYSVSREKKERFSLILESASTNQTSMYLCASSQYAGQVNSPLHFGNGTRLTVT.

The chain links TRBV10-3 to TRBJ1-2, with 7 positions matching TRBD1. J gave up 5 bases and V 4 bases, and 1 base lay outside the gene matches. Per the germline V gene, CDR1 is ENHRY and CDR2 is SYGVKD. This CDR3 has 12 amino acids. The CDR3 spells CAISGDSYGYTF. CDR3 nucleotide sequence: TGTGCCATCAGTGGGGACAGTTATGGCTACACCTTC.

The J gene is TRBJ2-7, the V gene TRBV6-1; D gene uncertain. The last part of the DNA fits TRBJ2-5 better; the J call may be wrong. CDR3 length equals 11 residues. CDR1 and CDR2 (germline): MNHNS, SASEGT. The CDR3 loop reads CASSQVGTQYF. CDR3 DNA: TGTGCCAGCAGCCAGGTTGGGACCCAGTACTTC.

The rearrangement uses TRBV7-6 and TRBJ1-5; D is unclear. The CDR3 is 14 residues long. V was cut by 0 bases and J by 5 bases, with 8 bases left in between. From germline, CDR1 is SGHVS and CDR2 FNYEAQ. CDR3 bases: TGTGCCAGCAGCTTAGCAGGGCGCGATCAGCCCCAGCATTTT. Residues: CASSLAGRDQPQHF.

The chain recombines TRBV29-1 with TRBJ1-2; D is unclear. Per germline, CDR1 SQVTM and CDR2 ANQGSEA. This CDR3 is built from 14 residues. V was clipped by 4 bases and J by 8 bases, with 20 bases between them. The CDR3 sequence is CSVVTESRTLGYTF. The CDR3 nucleotides are TGCAGCGTTGTAACCGAATCACGGACCCTAGGCTACACCTTC.

The chain joins TRBV7-2 to TRBJ1-2; D unclear. CDR1 SGHTA and CDR2 FQGNSA come from the germline V gene. CDR3 length: 11 residues. Deletions cut 1 base from V and 12 bases from J, with 9 bases between. The DNA of the CDR3 is TGTGCCAGCAGCTTAGGTATGCAGGACACCTTC. Translation: CASSLGMQDTF.

This clonotype showed up just a few times. J is TRBJ1-1 and V is TRBV12-3 or TRBV12-4, with unresolved D. Trimming left V 1 base short and J 0 bases short, with 9 bases between. This CDR3 is 15 amino acids long. CDR3 loop: CASSLGGTMNTEAFF. CDR3 in DNA: TGTGCCAGCAGTTTAGGGGGAACAATGAACACTGAAGCTTTCTTT.

The rearrangement links TRBV5-1 to TRBJ2-7, with D maybe TRBD1 (6 bases). Trimming pared 4 bases from V and 5 bases from J, leaving 16 bases between. Germline CDR1 reads SGHRS; CDR2 reads YFSETQ. The CDR3 totals 14 residues. Here the CDR3 reads CASSPGTFSNEQYF. The CDR3 DNA is TGCGCCAGCAGCCCCGGGACATTTTCCAACGAGCAGTACTTC. Variable domain in full (rest from reference TRBV5-1 and TRBJ2-7): KAGVTQTPRYLIKTRGQQVTLSCSPISGHRSVSWYQQTPGQGLQFLFEYFSETQRNKGNFPGRFSGRQFSNSRSEMNVSTLELGDSALYLCASSPGTFSNEQYFGPGTRLTVT.

The chain links TRBV5-1 to TRBJ2-7; D may be TRBD1 (6 bases). Germline V CDR1 and CDR2: SGHRS, YFSETQ. This CDR3 has 14 residues. V lost 7 bases and J 1 base, leaving 15 bases between the germline ends. This chain's CDR3 is CASRFRTESYEQYF. In nucleotides, the CDR3 is TGCGCCAGCCGATTCAGGACAGAGTCCTACGAGCAGTACTTC.

This clonotype was detected only a few times. The CDR3: CSVRQPLDKNIQYF. CDR3 sequence (DNA): TGCAGCGTTCGACAGCCCTTAGACAAAAACATTCAGTACTTC. The rearrangement links TRBV29-1 to TRBJ2-4, with D perhaps matching TRBD1 (5 bases). Trimming shortened V by 5 bases and J by 3 bases, and 14 bases separated the two germline ends. CDR1 is SQVTM, CDR2 ANQGSEA, per germline. The CDR3 loop spans 14 amino acids.

This clonotype has only a few counts. The chain couples TRBV3-1 to TRBJ1-2; maybe TRBD1 (5 bases). The V gene's germline CDR1 is LGHDT and CDR2 YNNKEL (reference sequence). This CDR3 comprises 17 residues. Trimming cost V 0 bases and J 1 base, with 15 bases left between them. The CDR3 nucleotides read TGTGCCAGCAGCCAAGAATCGACAGCTGGTTTTAACTATGGCTACACCTTC. Its translation is CASSQESTAGFNYGYTF.